These 25 T cell receptor beta chains originate from one sample sequenced in a study of T cells in Graves' hyperthyroidism and ophthalmopathy. Using RNA transcripts as the source, TCR beta CDR3 regions were amplified. During a first-round RT-PCR of the TCR CDR3, the HTBI primer set was used. Using its own MiXCR run on the multiplex PCR reads, TCRdb lists one record per CDR3 protein. Counted here are fewer than 110,000 distinct CDR3 sequences, approximately 50% occurring once; the ten biggest clones make up about 25%. Sequencing used blood. All receptors come from a middle-aged man with Graves' hyperthyroidism.

This clonotype was counted many times. This chain uses TRBV2 with TRBJ1-4; no firm D call. The length of the CDR3 is 12 residues. The ends were cut back, 10 bases at V and 0 bases at J, with 6 bases in the middle. Germline CDR1 and CDR2: SNHLY and FYNNEI. CDR3 DNA: TGTGCCAACCTTGCAACTAATGAAAAACTGTTTTTT. Protein product: CANLATNEKLFF.

This clonotype came up many times. The chain joins TRBV12-3 or TRBV12-4 to TRBJ1-3; D is ambiguous. V was trimmed by 0 bases and J by 5 bases, leaving 8 bases between them. The CDR3 spans 14 residues. The CDR3 DNA is TGTGCCAGCAGTTTAGCCAACCGACGAAACACCATATATTTT. Amino acid sequence: CASSLANRRNTIYF.

The V gene is TRBV5-5, the J gene TRBJ2-7; 12 bases are shared with TRBD2. Per the germline V gene, CDR1 is SGHKS and CDR2 is YYEKEE (reference sequence). This CDR3 region has 19 residues. After removal of 0 bases from V and 2 bases from J, the junction contained 12 bases not matched to a gene. The CDR3 sequence: CASSLEGLAGPLSAYEQYF. The CDR3 nucleotides are TGTGCCAGCAGCTTGGAAGGACTAGCGGGACCTCTAAGCGCCTACGAGCAGTACTTC.

This clonotype appeared many times. The CDR3 nucleotides read TGCAGTGCTAGGTCCATGAACACTGAAGCTTTCTTT. It codes for CSARSMNTEAFF. The chain couples TRBV20-1 to TRBJ1-1; D unresolved. The CDR3 spans 12 residues. V gave up 3 bases and J gave up 0 bases, with 5 bases separating them. Germline V lookup: CDR1 DFQATT, CDR2 SNEGSKA (reference sequence).

V is TRBV15 and J is TRBJ2-6; D possibly corresponds to TRBD2 (5 bases). With 3 bases removed from V and 0 bases from J, the gap between germline ends came to 9 bases. There are 16 residues in the CDR3. CDR1 is LNHNV and CDR2 is YYDKDF in the germline V gene (reference sequence). CDR3 residues: CATSRDSGSGANVLTF. The CDR3 bases are TGTGCCACCAGCAGGGACTCAGGCTCTGGGGCCAACGTCCTGACTTTC.

This clonotype appeared a few times. This chain joins TRBV25-1 and TRBJ2-5; tentative D call: TRBD1 (5 bases). This CDR3 spans 12 amino acids. V was clipped by 7 bases and J by 7 bases, with 13 bases between them. Germline V CDR1 and CDR2: MGHDK, SYGVNS. This chain's CDR3 is CASTATEGTQYF. CDR3 coding DNA: TGTGCCAGCACCGCGACAGAAGGGACCCAGTACTTC.

This clonotype was seen repeatedly, ten times or more. The chain links TRBV15 to TRBJ1-1, with D unclear. V lost 0 bases, J lost 0 bases, and 5 bases lay in between. This CDR3 has 14 amino acids. Germline values: CDR1 LNHNV, CDR2 YYDKDF (reference sequence). CDR3 DNA: TGTGCCACCAGCAGAGAGCCCCTGAACACTGAAGCTTTCTTT. Translating it yields CATSREPLNTEAFF.

The V and J genes are TRBV7-2 and TRBJ1-2; 11 positions agree with TRBD1. Germline loops: CDR1 SGHTA, CDR2 FQGNSA. V was clipped by 4 bases and J by 5 bases; unmatched bases: 9. This CDR3 has 16 amino acids. The CDR3 DNA sequence: TGTGCCAGCAGCTCCTTAGCGGGACAGGGGGGTTATGGCTACACCTTC. This gives the protein CASSSLAGQGGYGYTF.

This clonotype has a count of ten or more. The chain couples TRBV7-9 to TRBJ1-5, with D tentatively TRBD1 (5 bases). CDR3 length: 17 residues. Germline V CDR1 and CDR2: SEHNR, FQNEAQ (reference sequence). V was pared by 5 bases and J by 1 base, with 18 bases between. The CDR3 nucleotides read TGTGCCAGCAGCCGATCCGGGGACTCCCGAAGCAATCAGCCCCAGCATTTT. This translates into CASSRSGDSRSNQPQHF.

This clonotype was found a few times. The CDR3 protein is CASSQVGRAFENIQYF. The CDR3 region has the DNA TGTGCCAGCAGCCAAGTCGGGAGGGCCTTCGAAAACATTCAGTACTTC. The V call is TRBV9, the J call TRBJ2-4; 8 positions agree with TRBD2. The V segment lost 4 bases and the J segment 5 bases; nucleotides outside the gene matches: 11. This CDR3 is 16 amino acids long. Germline CDR1 reads SGDLS; CDR2 reads YYNGEE.

This clonotype was seen repeatedly, ten times or more. The gene calls are TRBV12-3 or TRBV12-4 and TRBJ1-2; TRBD1 aligns across 11 bases. J lost 6 bases, V lost 4 bases, and 4 bases had no gene match. This CDR3 region has 14 residues. CDR3 nucleotides: TGTGCCAGCAGTTCGGGACAGGGGGTCCATGGCTACACCTTC. It is translated as CASSSGQGVHGYTF.

For this clonotype: Since a much larger clone is just one base distant, this may be a read error. The V gene is TRBV7-3, the J gene TRBJ2-1; 15 positions match TRBD2. This CDR3 comprises 20 residues. The germline gives CDR1 SGHTA, CDR2 FQGTGA. Trimming at V came to 4 bases and at J to 7 bases, leaving 17 bases not matched to a gene. The DNA for the CDR3 is TGTGCCAGCAGCTCCCTCGGAGGGGGGGGACTAGCGGGAGGTGTGAATGAGCAGTTCTTC. Translation gives CASSSLGGGGLAGGVNEQFF.

This clonotype was detected many times. The chain uses TRBV16 and TRBJ1-1, with TRBD1 matching 8 bases. V shed 4 bases and J 5 bases; nucleotides not matched to a gene: 6. Per germline, CDR1 KGHSY and CDR2 FQNENV. The CDR3 runs to 14 residues. The CDR3 region has the DNA TGTGCCAGCAGCCGGACAGGGTTTGTTACTGAAGCTTTCTTT. Translation: CASSRTGFVTEAFF.

This clonotype was picked up many times. The V call is TRBV27, the J call TRBJ2-7, with D possibly matching TRBD1 (6 bases). Germline values: CDR1 MNHEY, CDR2 SMNVEV (reference sequence). V lost 6 bases and J lost 2, with 14 bases in between. This CDR3 region has 14 residues. The CDR3 here is CASSTTGAPYEQYF. The CDR3 bases are TGTGCCAGCAGCACGACAGGAGCACCCTACGAGCAGTACTTC.

The CDR3 DNA is TGTGCCAGCTCACCCTCCCCGGGACAGGGAAGCTCTGGAAACACCATATATTTT. This gives the protein CASSPSPGQGSSGNTIYF. This chain links TRBV2 with TRBJ1-3, with 9 bases identical to TRBD1. The CDR3 is made up of 18 amino acids. The V gene's germline CDR1 is SNHLY and CDR2 FYNNEI. J lost 0 bases, V lost 8 bases, and 14 bases had no gene match.

Turning to this clonotype: Just one base apart from a much larger clone, this may be a read error. V usage is TRBV5-1 and J usage is TRBJ1-5; 9 bases align to TRBD1. This CDR3 contains 15 residues. Germline assignment: CDR1 SGHRS and CDR2 YFSETQ. The V segment lost 4 bases and the J segment 5 bases; nucleotides outside the gene matches: 7. Written as DNA, the CDR3 is TGCGCCAGCAGCCAAGGGACAGGGAAGTATCAGCCCCAGCATTTT. This translates into CASSQGTGKYQPQHF.

The sample holds many counts of this clonotype. With a much larger clone just one base away, this may be a read error. This sequence joins TRBV2 and TRBJ1-3; D call uncertain. Germline loops: CDR1 SNHLY, CDR2 FYNNEI. This CDR3 is 15 amino acids long. Trimming removed 4 bases at V and 0 bases at J, with 10 bases between. CDR3 nucleotide sequence: TGTGCCAGCAGTGGAGGAATGACCTCTGGAAACACCATATATTTT. This translates into CASSGGMTSGNTIYF.

This clonotype was seen only once. The chain links TRBV28 to TRBJ2-5, with D maybe TRBD2 (5 bases). Germline V gene data show CDR1 as MDHEN and CDR2 as SYDVKM. The V end lost 5 bases, the J end lost 5 bases, and 18 bases lay between the germline ends. CDR3 length: 15 residues. The CDR3 loop is CASSGVRGTGETQYF. The CDR3 DNA follows: TGTGCCAGCAGTGGTGTCCGGGGAACTGGCGAGACCCAGTACTTC.

This clonotype was observed at least ten times. The gene calls are TRBV20-1 and TRBJ2-3; the D gene is possibly TRBD2 (6 bases). V lost 8 bases and J lost 3, with 18 bases in between. Looked up from germline, CDR1 is DFQATT and CDR2 is SNEGSKA (reference sequence). This CDR3 region has 14 residues. Written as DNA, the CDR3 is TGCAGTTTCTCGTCGCGGGGTGGAACAGATACGCAGTATTTT. It specifies CSFSSRGGTDTQYF.

In the case of this clonotype: An end of the junction does not agree with germline; a read error may underlie this. J is TRBJ1-2 and V is TRBV28, with TRBD1 as a possible D gene (6 bases). The CDR3 totals 13 residues. In germline, CDR1 is MDHEN, CDR2 SYDVKM. The CDR3 loop reads CASSLPGGYGHTF. DNA of the CDR3: TGTGCCAGCAGTTTACCGGGGGGCTATGGCCACACCTTC.

This clonotype was recorded at least ten times. This CDR3 reads CASSLAVRGTGELFF. CDR3 DNA sequence: TGTGCCAGCAGCTTGGCCGTTAGGGGCACCGGGGAGCTGTTTTTT. The gene calls are TRBV5-8 and TRBJ2-2; the D gene is possibly TRBD1 (5 bases). Germline V gene sequence: CDR1 SGHTS, CDR2 YDEGEE. Trimming cost V 0 bases and J 4 bases, with 10 bases left between them. This CDR3 has 15 amino acids.

To note about this clonotype: A junction end diverges from the germline sequence, so it may reflect a read error. The CDR3 DNA follows: TGCAGCGTTGAAGTTTGGGACAGCCACTACAATGAGCCCCAGCATTTT. It codes for CSVEVWDSHYNEPQHF. The chain recombines TRBV29-1 with TRBJ1-5; 7 nucleotides align to TRBD1. Germline CDR1 is SQVTM and CDR2 is ANQGSEA. The CDR3 covers 16 residues.

The chain combines TRBV9 with TRBJ1-1, with 8 bases matching TRBD1. The trim removed 3 bases at V and 1 base at J, leaving 5 bases unmatched. Looked up from germline, CDR1 is SGDLS and CDR2 is YYNGEE. The CDR3 totals 15 residues. CDR3 nucleotides: TGTGCCAGCAGCGCCGACGGACAGGGGAACACTGAAGCTTTCTTT. Translated: CASSADGQGNTEAFF.

This clonotype appeared many times. This chain links TRBV20-1 with TRBJ1-1; D is ambiguous. The ends were cut back, 0 bases at V and 0 bases at J, with 11 bases in the middle. CDR1 is DFQATT, CDR2 SNEGSKA, per germline (reference sequence). There are 15 residues in the CDR3. The CDR3 protein is CSARDRRVLNTEAFF. Here the CDR3 DNA reads TGCAGTGCTAGAGATAGGAGGGTTCTGAACACTGAAGCTTTCTTT.

The chain uses TRBV29-1 and TRBJ2-3; 16 positions agree with TRBD2. The CDR3 runs to 19 residues. V shed 3 bases and J 2 bases; nucleotides not matched to a gene: 11. Germline CDR1 is SQVTM and CDR2 is ANQGSEA. As DNA, the CDR3 is TGCAGCGTTGAGGGGACTAGCGGGGGGGTTAGATCCCTCACAGATACGCAGTATTTT. Its translation is CSVEGTSGGVRSLTDTQYF.